This entry describes one T cell receptor beta chain. As yet, its antigen is unknown. This sample was taken from a study of OX40 agonist ivuxolimab in advanced cancers. Whole-study context: The patients got ivuxolimab, which is an agonistic anti-OX40 (CD134) antibody. Anti-PD-1, anti-PD-L1 or anti-CTLA-4 therapy given earlier was allowed, and around 40% had some. General observations from the study: Specificity for antigen went undetermined in the expanded peripheral T cells.

V lost 4 bases and J 12 bases, leaving 4 bases between the germline ends. In germline, CDR1 is SQVTM, CDR2 ANQGSEA. CDR3 size: 8 residues. The method was immunoSEQ multiplex PCR; TCRdb's version includes in-frame clones alone and lacks a portion of them. The repertoire holds 65,000 to 95,000 clones, with about 80% as singletons. Peripheral blood came from all dose cohorts at three timepoints. Sequenced here: CD4+ or CD8+ T cells sorted from blood, sampled in a trial of the OX40 agonist ivuxolimab. The V gene is TRBV29-1, the J gene TRBJ2-1; D gene ambiguous. The receptor comes from an adult with an advanced solid tumor such as melanoma, head and neck, liver or kidney cancer. The CDR3 sequence: CSVGGQFF. CDR3 DNA sequence: TGCAGCGTTGGGGGGCAGTTCTTC.